This T cell receptor beta chain was obtained from a study of blood T cell repertoires in COVID-19 (dated by TCRdb to about 2020). Regarding the complete study: The collaborator samples originated in the United States, Italy and Spain and spanned the acute and convalescent phases of COVID-19. The prospective study material was composed of cDNA or gDNA derived from T cells, B-cell-depleted T cells, or PBMCs. The dataset comprised deeply sampled blood TCRbeta repertoires from subjects exposed to, actively infected with, or recovered from COVID-19. A freely available public database, intended as a resource for researchers studying the immune response to SARS-CoV-2, is where the repertoires were released. The samples were drawn from the first 160 participants of the ongoing ImmuneRACE study and from 1,254 subjects provided by 6 global collaborators. The sample metadata nearly always contained a de-identified subject ID, COVID-19 status, age in years and sex. Where available, HLA class I and class II types were obtained from metadata supplied by the sample provider rather than from assay-based typing.

What the authors observed across the whole study: The quantity of clinical and demographic metadata differed by source and by participant and was supplied without curation.

CDR1 and CDR2 (MNHEY, SMNVEV) derive from the germline V gene (reference sequence). Trimming costs V 6 bases and J 2 bases, and their ends lie 11 bases apart. From its cysteine to its phenylalanine, the CDR3 spans 13 amino acids. Of all the DNA, just the CDR3 is kept, 39 bases in frame from base 1. The immunoSEQ Assay, a bias-controlled multiplex PCR, was used to amplify TCRbeta CDR3 regions from genomic DNA. As for the authors' bioinformatics: The number of nucleated cells in each sample was estimated from the amplification of reference gene primers within the assay. To quantify the absolute abundance of each unique TCRbeta CDR3 rearrangement, sequence reads were collapsed and filtered. Productive Simpson clonality was computed per sample as the square root of Simpson's diversity index over productive rearrangements. TCRdb carries this immuneACCESS record with in-frame sequences only. Its versions omit some clonotypes, under half of them owing to an unresolved V gene in the studies checked, with the rest unexplained. V and J calls and clone size are given by that table; D and trimming were obtained from the DNA. This sample comprises roughly 80,000 clones, 90% of them detected only once. The ten largest clones represent 1.5% to 2% of the sample.

Each collaborating institution followed its own protocols to collect whole blood in K2EDTA tubes. For TCRbeta analysis, collaborator samples were shipped as frozen whole blood, as isolated PBMCs, or as DNA extracted from either sample type. For this clone: Which antigen it targets is not known. No quality values exist for individual bases; no much larger clone is one base distant.

The sequence derives from a man aged 55 to 70 with acute or convalescent COVID-19. The rearrangement joined TRBV27 to TRBJ2-7; the D gene is possibly TRBD1, with 5 bases matching. Material: peripheral blood. CDR3 loop: CASRGTGTYEQYF. The sequenced DNA: TGTGCCAGCAGGGGAACAGGCACCTACGAGCAGTACTTC.